A single sample gave rise to the 12 T cell receptor beta chains below, sequenced in a study of CXCR3-negative and CXCR3-positive naive CD8 T cells. Study-level findings and limits: TRB CDR3 hydrophobicity was greater in CXCR3-positive naive cells than in CXCR3-negative naive cells.

Their target antigens are unknown. cDNA libraries for TRB were generated by 5' RACE incorporating UMI labels. TCRdb reworked the 5' RACE reads into one entry per CDR3 protein, no DNA. This sample's clone table lists thousands of distinct CDR3 sequences. Source material: naive CXCR3+ CD8+ T cells from blood. Subset meaning: CD45RO-CCR7+CD27+CD95- naive CD8+ T cells expressing CXCR3 (TNR3+). Every receptor here comes from a human donor in good health. Some clones in this sample may be carry-over from other donors' samples.

This clonotype is classed as medium-sized by frequency. This chain uses TRBV12-3 or TRBV12-4 with TRBJ2-3. CDR3 length: 11 amino acids. The CDR3 region is CASSSADTQYF.

The rearrangement uses TRBV5-1 and TRBJ1-5. The CDR3 runs to 15 residues. Germline V gene data show CDR1 as SGHRS and CDR2 as YFSETQ. CDR3 loop: CASSLNGGSNQPQHF. Together with reference TRBV5-1 and TRBJ1-5, the CDR3 gives the full variable domain: KAGVTQTPRYLIKTRGQQVTLSCSPISGHRSVSWYQQTPGQGLQFLFEYFSETQRNKGNFPGRFSGRQFSNSRSEMNVSTLELGDSALYLCASSLNGGSNQPQHFGDGTRLSIL.

This clonotype is classed as medium-sized by frequency. The CDR3 reads CSGGQLPGDTEAFF. The chain couples TRBV29-1 to TRBJ1-1; the D gene TCRdb calls, TRBD1, cannot be checked with no DNA. Germline V lookup: CDR1 SQVTM, CDR2 ANQGSEA. There are 14 residues in the CDR3.

The V gene is TRBV10-3, the J gene TRBJ2-1; absent DNA, TCRdb's TRBD1 call cannot be checked. This CDR3 is 13 amino acids long. Germline lookup yields CDR1 ENHRY and CDR2 SYGVKD. CDR3 in amino acids: CATGDSSYNEQFF.

By frequency, this clonotype registers medium-sized (0.01 to 0.1%). V usage is TRBV7-2 and J usage is TRBJ2-1; TCRdb proposes TRBD2, but this gene call is untestable without DNA. Germline values: CDR1 SGHTA, CDR2 FQGNSA. The CDR3 spans 16 residues. The CDR3 here is CASSPGLAGSYNEQFF.

This chain joins TRBV25-1 and TRBJ1-1; the TRBD1 assignment by TCRdb is unverifiable without DNA. CDR3 length equals 15 residues. From germline, CDR1 is MGHDK and CDR2 SYGVNS. CDR3 sequence: CASSPTGTENTEAFF.

The rearrangement links TRBV2 to TRBJ2-7; the D call from TCRdb, TRBD1, cannot be confirmed without DNA. The CDR3 is 13 amino acids. Germline-derived CDR1 and CDR2 are SNHLY and FYNNEI. The CDR3 spells CASTGGTDYEQYF.

Judged by frequency, this clonotype is medium-sized. This rearrangement joins TRBV7-9 to TRBJ2-7. Germline lookup yields CDR1 SEHNR and CDR2 FQNEAQ (reference sequence). The CDR3 consists of 12 residues. CDR3 region: CASSSDLYEQYF.

By frequency, this clonotype registers medium-sized. V is TRBV29-1 and J is TRBJ2-4. CDR3 length: 11 amino acids. CDR1 SQVTM and CDR2 ANQGSEA come from the germline V gene. This CDR3 reads CSVHEQNIQYF.

The chain links TRBV29-1 to TRBJ1-1. CDR3 size: 11 residues. In germline, CDR1 is SQVTM, CDR2 ANQGSEA. The CDR3 loop is CSVDTNTEAFF.

V gene TRBV2 combines with J gene TRBJ2-1; TCRdb's D gene call, TRBD2, goes unchecked for lack of DNA. The CDR3 consists of 16 residues. Germline CDR1 reads SNHLY; CDR2 reads FYNNEI. Here the CDR3 reads CASSDLAGGIVDEQFF.

This chain links TRBV29-1 with TRBJ2-1; TCRdb indicates TRBD2, and absent DNA this call remains unverified. The CDR3 consists of 14 residues. Germline assignment: CDR1 SQVTM and CDR2 ANQGSEA. This CDR3 reads CSVEGPSIYNEQFF.